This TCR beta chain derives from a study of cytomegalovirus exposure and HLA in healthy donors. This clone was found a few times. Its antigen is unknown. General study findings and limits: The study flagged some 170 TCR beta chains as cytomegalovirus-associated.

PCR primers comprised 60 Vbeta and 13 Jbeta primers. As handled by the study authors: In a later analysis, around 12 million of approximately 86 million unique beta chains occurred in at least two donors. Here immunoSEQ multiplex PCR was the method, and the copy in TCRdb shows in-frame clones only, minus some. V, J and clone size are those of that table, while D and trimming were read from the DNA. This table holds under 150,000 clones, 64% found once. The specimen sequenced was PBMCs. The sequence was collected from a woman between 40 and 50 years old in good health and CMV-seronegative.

The DNA of the CDR3 is TGTGCCAGCAGCCCGAACCCGACCGGGGGGGAGACCCAGTACTTC. Translating gives CASSPNPTGGETQYF. The V gene is TRBV9, the J gene TRBJ2-5, with TRBD2 identical over 7 bases. Germline CDR1 and CDR2: SGDLS and YYNGEE. The V gene end was trimmed by 4 bases and the J gene end by 5 bases; junction bases not matched to a gene: 11. This CDR3 has 15 residues.